This paragraph covers one TCR beta chain sequence. Its antigen is undetermined. TCRdb reprocessed the 5' RACE reads with MiXCR, giving one entry per CDR3 protein. The repertoire holds 75,000 to 95,000 distinct CDR3 sequences, with about 9% as singletons. Germline CDR1 is KGHSH and CDR2 is LQKENI. V dropped 4 bases and J dropped 5; count of bases not matched to a gene: 9. This CDR3 comprises 15 residues. The data are from a study of CD8 T cells in ankylosing spondylitis. Study results and limitations: It was reported that disease-linked clones were significantly enriched in matched ankylosing spondylitis synovial fluid. In ankylosing spondylitis blood, a motif of fewer than 10 highly homologous TCR beta variants appeared characteristic.

The specimen sequenced was blood, either unsorted or a sorted T cell fraction (not recorded which). This sequence originates from a male donor with ankylosing spondylitis. V and J are TRBV18 and TRBJ2-5, with 8 bases lining up with TRBD1. Here the CDR3 reads CASSLPGTGFETQYF. Here the CDR3 DNA reads TGTGCCAGCTCACTCCCCGGGACAGGTTTCGAGACCCAGTACTTC.